This T cell receptor (beta chain) was found in a study of blood T cell repertoires in COVID-19. In the study overall: Material from acute and convalescent COVID-19 was sourced from the United States, Italy and Spain. The analysed material was cDNA or gDNA that came from T cells, B-cell-depleted T cells, or PBMCs.

CDR1 is SEHNR and CDR2 is FQNEAQ in the germline V gene (reference sequence). CDR3 length: 12 amino acids. Deletions cut 5 bases from V and 7 bases from J, with 11 bases between. This clone was detected ten times or more. In the authors' methods: Amplifying reference gene primers gave estimates of nucleated cell counts. TCRdb's copy holds only in-frame clones and misses some; the assay was immunoSEQ multiplex PCR. V, J and clone size reflect that table, while D and trimming were determined from the DNA. This table has a few hundred thousand clones, roughly 85% appearing once. Sequences were obtained from peripheral blood. This chain joins TRBV7-9 and TRBJ1-1; D remains unclear. The origin of this receptor is a man aged 45-65 years with active or convalescent COVID-19. The CDR3 here is CASSPPGDEAFF. In DNA, the CDR3 is TGTGCCAGCAGCCCCCCCGGGGATGAAGCTTTCTTT.